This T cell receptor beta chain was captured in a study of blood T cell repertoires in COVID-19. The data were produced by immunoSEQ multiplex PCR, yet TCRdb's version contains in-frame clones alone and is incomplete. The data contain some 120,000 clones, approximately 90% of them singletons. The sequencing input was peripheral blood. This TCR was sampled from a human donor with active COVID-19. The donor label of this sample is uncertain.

CDR3 nucleotides: TGTGCCAGCGGCCGGGACAGGGTGGTCAATGAGCAGTTCTTC. Its translation: CASGRDRVVNEQFF. The chain has TRBV27 and TRBJ2-1; TRBD1 matches at 9 bases. This CDR3 contains 14 residues. The germline V gene encodes CDR1 MNHEY and CDR2 SMNVEV (reference sequence). With V trimmed by 8 bases and J by 6 bases, 8 bases remained unmatched.